A selection of T cell receptor beta chains follows, all from one sample in a study of cytomegalovirus exposure and HLA in healthy donors. Sequenced by immunoSEQ multiplex PCR; TCRdb stores in-frame clones only, minus some. Counted here are around 160,000 clones, almost 80% occurring once; the ten biggest clones make up 11% to 15%. The sequenced material came from PBMCs. The receptors shown here come from a man aged 45-65 years in good health and CMV-seropositive. Both conserved end residues are part of each CDR3. A D gene is named only where the DNA matches it firmly. Some rows have no size entry. The others give once, few or many, or a class for an expanded clone.

cdr3_aa	cdr3_nt	clone_size	v_call	j_call	d_call
CASSVDSSEKLFF	TGCGCCAGCAGCGTCGACAGTAGCGAAAAACTGTTTTTT	.	TRBV5-1	TRBJ1-4	.
CASSSWTGGGWETQYF	TGTGCCAGCAGCTCTTGGACAGGGGGCGGGTGGGAGACCCAGTACTTC	.	TRBV5-4	TRBJ2-5	TRBD1
CSSSSAGTGVEKLFF	TGTTCCAGCAGCTCCGCCGGGACAGGGGTGGAAAAACTGTTTTTT	.	TRBV7-9	TRBJ1-4	TRBD1
CASSSTGTGDSPLHF	TGTGCCAGCTCATCTACCGGGACAGGGGATTCACCCCTCCACTTT	.	TRBV18	TRBJ1-6	TRBD1
CASSPRQGTSRTTNEKLFF	TGTGCCAGCAGCCCCCGACAGGGGACGAGCAGGACAACTAATGAAAAACTGTTTTTT	.	TRBV7-9	TRBJ1-4	TRBD1
CASSPDTIPYSPLHF	TGTGCCAGCAGTCCGGACACAATTCCCTACTCACCCCTCCACTTT	.	TRBV27	TRBJ1-6	.
CASSQTSGDTDTQYF	TGTGCCAGCAGCCAGACTAGCGGGGACACAGATACGCAGTATTTT	.	TRBV7-9	TRBJ2-3	TRBD2
CASSSGTSGAETQYF	TGCGCCAGCAGCTCCGGGACTAGCGGGGCCGAGACCCAGTACTTC	few	TRBV5-1	TRBJ2-5	TRBD2
CASSLRQGAGDTQYF	TGCGCCAGCAGCCTTAGACAGGGGGCAGGGGATACGCAGTATTTT	.	TRBV5-1	TRBJ2-3	TRBD1
CASSATSGEAYEQYF	TGTGCCAGCAGCGCTACTAGCGGGGAAGCCTACGAGCAGTACTTC	.	TRBV5-6	TRBJ2-7	TRBD2
CASSSQVNQPQHF	TGTGCCAGTAGTAGTCAGGTCAATCAGCCCCAGCATTTT	.	TRBV19	TRBJ1-5	.
CASSPPGSGNTIYF	TGTGCCAGCAGTCCGCCCGGCTCTGGAAACACCATATATTTT	.	TRBV28	TRBJ1-3	.
CAIKGQDNEKLFF	TGTGCCATCAAGGGACAGGATAATGAAAAACTGTTTTTT	once	TRBV10-3	TRBJ1-4	TRBD1
CASSLGGRETQYF	TGTGCCAGCAGCTTAGGAGGGAGAGAGACCCAGTACTTC	.	TRBV5-6	TRBJ2-5	.
CVRSFKIF	TGTGTCAGAAGCTTTAAAATTTTT	.	TRBV7-5	TRBJ1-4	.
CASSLRGRSMDTEAFF	TGTGCCAGCAGTTTACGAGGGCGATCGATGGACACTGAAGCTTTCTTT	few	TRBV27	TRBJ1-1	.
CAISPGTGVTGELFF	TGTGCCATCAGTCCCGGGACAGGGGTTACCGGGGAGCTGTTTTTT	.	TRBV10-3	TRBJ2-2	TRBD1
CASTRENSGGDTQYF	TGTGCCAGCACGAGGGAGAATAGCGGGGGAGATACGCAGTATTTT	.	TRBV2	TRBJ2-3	TRBD2
CASSLSGSTGNTIYF	TGTGCCAGCAGCTTGTCAGGTTCCACTGGAAACACCATATATTTT	.	TRBV5-5	TRBJ1-3	.
CASSGGGGAATIYF	TGTGCCAGCAGCGGGGGGGGCGGCGCAGCCACCATATATTTT	few	TRBV7-8	TRBJ1-3	.
CASSPLDRGGDTQYF	TGTGCCAGCAGCCCACTGGACAGGGGCGGCGATACGCAGTATTTT	.	TRBV11-2	TRBJ2-3	TRBD1
CASSLPPSGGTSYNEQFF	TGTGCCAGCAGCTTACCCCCTAGCGGGGGGACTTCCTACAATGAGCAGTTCTTC	.	TRBV28	TRBJ2-1	TRBD2
CALQPGSGNTIYF	TGTGCCCTCCAACCAGGCTCTGGAAACACCATATATTTT	.	TRBV7-9	TRBJ1-3	.
CASSQAFGTGNGYTF	TGCGCCAGCAGCCAAGCTTTCGGGACAGGGAATGGCTACACCTTC	.	TRBV4-1	TRBJ1-2	TRBD1
CASSLDLPGELFF	TGCGCCAGCAGCTTGGATCTCCCCGGGGAGCTGTTTTTT	.	TRBV5-1	TRBJ2-2	.
CASSLEGRSIYEQYF	TGTGCCAGCAGTTTGGAGGGCCGTTCTATCTACGAGCAGTACTTC	.	TRBV28	TRBJ2-7	.
CASSFRRQGASGANVLTF	TGTGCCAGCAGCTTCAGAAGGCAGGGGGCGAGCGGGGCCAACGTCCTGACTTTC	.	TRBV7-9	TRBJ2-6	TRBD1
CASSKAITGGLPEQSNIQYF	TGTGCCAGCAGCAAAGCAATAACGGGGGGGCTGCCGGAGCAGTCAAACATTCAGTACTTC	few	TRBV21-1	TRBJ2-4	.
CARSAPTGLREYANYGYTF	TGTGCCAGAAGCGCCCCGACAGGGCTTCGCGAATACGCTAACTATGGCTACACCTTC	.	TRBV5-3	TRBJ1-2	TRBD1